Listed below are T cell receptor beta chains from one sample, sequenced in a study of T cell responses to AZD1222 COVID-19 vaccine. Profiling relied on immunoSEQ multiplex PCR, and the TCRdb table lists in-frame clones only, not all of them. The sample holds around 120,000 clones, approximately 85% seen once. The starting material was peripheral blood, obtained on day 0 of AZD1222 vaccination. The receptors were gathered from an adult in good health. The conserved cysteine and the conserved F or W are not part of the CDR3 here. Clone size is not always given. Where it is, it says once, few, many or a class for expanded clones.

CDR3 protein	V gene	J gene	clone size
ASSLESSYEQY	TRBV19	TRBJ2-7	many
ASSLTGNTEAF	TRBV2	TRBJ1-1	once
AWGGGLAFADTQY	TRBV30	TRBJ2-3	-
AIRGTGTGYTEAF	TRBV10-3	TRBJ1-1	once
ASSERENTEAF	TRBV6-4	TRBJ1-1	-
ASSQGSRAGDGYT	TRBV4-1	TRBJ1-2	-
ASSQAAVAGRTDTQY	TRBV3-1/TRBV3-2	TRBJ2-3	-
ASSLAGAAF	TRBV12-3/TRBV12-4	TRBJ1-1	-
ASSPTQGGELF	TRBV6-5	TRBJ2-2	-
ASSLLWADSYEQY	TRBV27	TRBJ2-7	once